The rows below give T cell receptor beta chains drawn from one sample of a study of patients and donors after allogeneic stem cell transplantation. TCRdb recomputed calls from the RT-PCR reads with MiXCR, one row per CDR3 protein. The sample has over 150,000 distinct CDR3 sequences; around 28% are singletons. Sequencing was done on a sample of blood, either unsorted or a sorted T cell fraction (not recorded which). The origin of the receptors is a human donor who was either an allogeneic HSCT recipient or a stem cell or donor lymphocyte infusion donor (not recorded which). It is not recorded whose cells these are; they may come from a transplant donor. Both conserved end residues are part of each CDR3. The order of the fields is CDR3 length, J gene, V gene, D gene, clone size, CDR3 protein, CDR3 DNA. D genes are given only for firm matches. Clone size appears in some rows only: once, few, many, or a class for an expanded clone.

13	TRBJ1-5	TRBV30	-	few	CAWSEQFNQPQHF	TGTGCCTGGAGTGAACAGTTCAATCAGCCCCAGCATTTT
17	TRBJ2-1	TRBV29-1	TRBD2	-	CSFDGREGLPSYNEQFF	TGCAGCTTCGATGGGCGGGAGGGCCTTCCCTCCTACAATGAGCAGTTCTTC
16	TRBJ2-1	TRBV7-2	-	few	CASSFRPGVPYNEQFF	TGTGCCAGCAGCTTCCGACCCGGAGTTCCCTACAATGAGCAGTTCTTC
14	TRBJ1-5	TRBV24-1	-	few	CATSPHRGNQPQHF	TGTGCCACCAGTCCCCACAGGGGCAATCAGCCCCAGCATTTT
12	TRBJ1-2	TRBV28	-	few	CASTPIGSGYTF	TGTGCCAGCACCCCTATAGGGAGCGGCTACACCTTC
13	TRBJ2-3	TRBV20-1	TRBD1	few	CSATRGSAGTQYF	TGCAGTGCTACCAGGGGGTCAGCCGGTACGCAGTATTTT
13	TRBJ2-3	TRBV2	TRBD2	once	CASPAGETDTQYF	TGTGCCAGCCCTGCGGGAGAGACAGATACGCAGTATTTT
14	TRBJ1-1	TRBV6-2/TRBV6-3	-	-	CASGGPTARAEAFF	TGTGCCAGCGGGGGACCGACCGCTAGGGCTGAAGCTTTCTTT
13	TRBJ1-1	TRBV12-3/TRBV12-4	-	-	CASSFVQGTEAFF	TGTGCCAGCAGTTTCGTTCAGGGCACTGAAGCTTTCTTT
16	TRBJ2-5	TRBV6-5	-	-	CASSDLPGQGLETQYF	TGTGCCAGCAGTGACCTCCCGGGGCAGGGCCTTGAGACCCAGTACTTC
13	TRBJ1-5	TRBV29-1	TRBD1	many	CSVEAGGGQPQHF	TGCAGCGTTGAAGCAGGGGGAGGTCAGCCCCAGCATTTT
16	TRBJ2-5	TRBV3-1	TRBD2	-	CASSQGTIDVGETQYF	TGTGCCAGCAGCCAGGGGACTATCGACGTGGGAGAGACCCAGTACTTC
16	TRBJ1-2	TRBV12-5	-	-	CASGFLTGRANYGYTF	TGTGCTAGTGGTTTTCTGACAGGACGAGCTAACTATGGCTACACCTTC
11	TRBJ1-6	TRBV28	-	-	CASSFRSPLHF	TGTGCCAGCAGTTTTAGATCACCCCTCCACTTT
13	TRBJ2-2	TRBV4-3	-	-	CASSQDEIGELFF	TGCGCCAGCAGCCAAGATGAGATCGGGGAGCTGTTTTTT
15	TRBJ2-2	TRBV27	-	few	CASSLRGRAAGELFF	TGTGCCAGCAGTTTAAGAGGCAGGGCTGCCGGGGAGCTGTTTTTT
14	TRBJ2-1	TRBV29-1	-	-	CTTEELFLNNEQFF	TGCACTACGGAGGAGCTCTTTCTGAACAATGAGCAGTTCTTC
14	TRBJ2-5	TRBV7-7	-	-	CASSLLVRGETQYF	TGTGCTAGCAGCTTATTGGTCCGGGGCGAGACCCAGTACTTC
14	TRBJ1-5	TRBV20-1	TRBD1	-	CSASQGARNQPQHF	TGCAGTGCTAGTCAGGGGGCGCGGAATCAGCCCCAGCATTTT
13	TRBJ2-1	TRBV27	-	few	CASRGTHFSEQFF	TGTGCCAGCAGGGGGACTCATTTCAGTGAGCAGTTCTTC
17	TRBJ2-5	TRBV12-3/TRBV12-4	-	few	CASSLEWGAKRWETQYF	TGTGCCAGCAGTTTAGAATGGGGTGCGAAACGCTGGGAGACCCAGTACTTC
13	TRBJ1-5	TRBV20-1	-	few	CSARVSSNQPQHF	TGCAGTGCTAGGGTTTCCTCCAATCAGCCCCAGCATTTT
16	TRBJ2-1	TRBV7-8	TRBD2	-	CASSLVVGGPYNEQFF	TGTGCCAGCAGCTTAGTTGTGGGAGGGCCCTACAATGAGCAGTTCTTC
15	TRBJ2-5	TRBV11-1	TRBD2	-	CASSWGLAGQETQYF	TGTGCCAGCAGCTGGGGACTAGCGGGACAAGAGACCCAGTACTTC
15	TRBJ2-1	TRBV7-9	TRBD2	-	CASSPRGRTYNEQFF	TGTGCCAGCAGCCCCCGCGGGAGAACCTACAATGAGCAGTTCTTC
12	TRBJ2-7	TRBV20-1	-	-	CSLQGSLYEQYF	TGCAGCCTACAGGGATCCCTATACGAGCAGTACTTC
15	TRBJ1-4	TRBV6-6	TRBD1	once	CASSYQGGAKEKLFF	TGTGCCAGCAGTTACCAGGGGGGGGCAAAGGAAAAACTGTTTTTT
15	TRBJ2-3	TRBV12-3/TRBV12-4	-	-	CASSLARSLTDTQYF	TGTGCCAGCAGTTTGGCAAGAAGCCTCACAGATACGCAGTATTTT
14	TRBJ2-5	TRBV25-1	TRBD1	-	CASSPTGAGGAQYF	TGTGCCAGCAGTCCGACAGGGGCCGGAGGGGCCCAGTACTTC
14	TRBJ1-4	TRBV5-1	-	many	CASSPGRLNEKLFF	TGCGCCAGCAGCCCGGGACGGCTTAATGAAAAACTGTTTTTT
13	TRBJ2-1	TRBV6-5	-	-	CASSSSHYNEQFF	TGTGCCAGCAGTTCTTCCCACTACAATGAGCAGTTCTTC
15	TRBJ2-3	TRBV4-3	TRBD2	-	CASSQRGAGGDTQYF	TGCGCCAGCAGCCAAAGGGGAGCGGGAGGAGATACGCAGTATTTT
16	TRBJ2-2	TRBV4-1	TRBD1	few	CASSQRQGTNTGELFF	TGCGCCAGCAGCCAACGACAGGGAACGAACACCGGGGAGCTGTTTTTT
15	TRBJ2-1	TRBV6-5	TRBD1	-	CASSYTGQGFNEQFF	TGTGCCAGCAGTTACACCGGACAGGGTTTCAATGAGCAGTTCTTC
14	TRBJ1-4	TRBV11-2	-	-	CASSFTGGGEKLFF	TGTGCCAGCAGCTTCACAGGAGGCGGTGAAAAACTGTTTTTT
12	TRBJ1-2	TRBV6-6	-	many	CASSYLRDGYTF	TGTGCCAGCAGTTACCTGCGGGATGGCTACACCTTC
13	TRBJ2-7	TRBV29-1	-	-	CSVEQQLRGEQYF	TGCAGCGTTGAGCAACAACTCCGAGGGGAGCAGTACTTC
15	TRBJ2-5	TRBV11-2	TRBD2	many	CASSSGLADQETQYF	TGTGCCAGCAGCTCTGGACTAGCGGACCAAGAGACCCAGTACTTC
13	TRBJ1-1	TRBV28	-	few	CASSFSLKTRAFF	TGTGCCAGCAGTTTTTCCCTAAAAACTAGGGCTTTCTTT
15	TRBJ1-3	TRBV6-1	-	-	CASTDPTFLGNTIYF	TGTGCCAGCACAGACCCGACTTTTTTAGGGAACACCATATATTTT
14	TRBJ1-3	TRBV20-1	TRBD1	many	CSARDGTAGNTIYF	TGCAGTGCTAGAGATGGGACAGCCGGAAACACCATATATTTT
15	TRBJ1-2	TRBV28	-	many	CASSTIPQGNYGYTF	TGTGCCAGCAGTACGATCCCTCAGGGGAACTATGGCTACACCTTC
14	TRBJ2-7	TRBV25-1	-	-	CASSLSASSYEQYF	TGTGCCAGCAGTCTCAGCGCGAGCTCCTACGAGCAGTACTTC
15	TRBJ1-6	TRBV13	-	-	CASSPRRLTSSPLHF	TGTGCCAGCAGCCCCAGGCGTTTAACCAGTTCACCCCTCCACTTT
12	TRBJ1-2	TRBV12-3/TRBV12-4	-	-	CASSLGRGSYTF	TGTGCCAGCAGTTTAGGGCGTGGCAGCTACACCTTC
18	TRBJ2-2	TRBV24-1	TRBD2	-	CATSDSWASGSRTGELFF	TGTGCCACCAGTGATTCCTGGGCTAGCGGGAGCCGAACCGGGGAGCTGTTTTTT
16	TRBJ2-5	TRBV10-3	TRBD1	few	CAISESRQGEAETQYF	TGTGCCATCAGTGAGTCAAGACAGGGGGAAGCGGAGACCCAGTACTTC
15	TRBJ2-7	TRBV6-2/TRBV6-3	TRBD2	-	CASSPSGIWFYEQYF	TGTGCCAGCAGTCCTAGCGGGATATGGTTCTACGAGCAGTACTTC
13	TRBJ1-1	TRBV27	-	few	CASSLSSRAEAFF	TGTGCCAGCAGTTTATCTAGCCGCGCTGAAGCTTTCTTT